This T cell receptor beta chain was captured in a study of T cell repertoires in cytomegalovirus infection. This clonotype was counted many times. Each CDR3 protein gets one entry after TCRdb re-called the reads with MiXCR. The sample lists approximately 250,000 distinct CDR3 sequences; 5% to 8.5% were seen once. The CDR3 consists of 13 residues. Trimming left V 6 bases short and J 5 bases short, with 16 bases between. Germline V gene data show CDR1 as SQVTM and CDR2 as ANQGSEA. The V gene is TRBV29-1, the J gene TRBJ1-1, with D possibly being TRBD1 (6 bases). Sequencing input: PBMCs. The origin of this receptor is a human donor in good health (CMV status not recorded). Some clones in this sample may be carry-over from other donors' samples. This CDR3 reads CSVVLQGGTEAFF. For the CDR3, the DNA is TGCAGCGTGGTCCTACAGGGTGGGACTGAAGCTTTCTTT.